Presented here are 17 T cell receptor beta chains from one specimen sequenced in a study of graft-versus-host responses after intestinal transplantation. Sequencing was performed with immunoSEQ multiplex PCR; in TCRdb, only in-frame clones are kept and a portion is missing. Seen here are tens of thousands of clones, roughly nine tenths observed once, and the top ten hold approximately 5.1%. The starting material was PBMCs, obtained approximately 97 weeks after intestinal transplant. Source of these receptors: a human patient who received an intestinal transplant, so some T cells may come from the graft donor.

The chain uses TRBV25-1 and TRBJ1-5; maybe TRBD1 (5 bases). The CDR3 totals 14 residues. Looked up from germline, CDR1 is MGHDK and CDR2 is SYGVNS. V was clipped by 2 bases and J by 4 bases, with 9 bases between them. CDR3 bases: TGTGCCAGCAGTGAAACAGGAAAAAATCAGCCCCAGCATTTT. Protein product: CASSETGKNQPQHF.

This rearrangement joins TRBV6-6 to TRBJ2-5; D possibly uses TRBD1 or TRBD2 (5 bases each). Germline V gene lookup returns CDR1 MNHNY and CDR2 SVGAGI (reference sequence). Trimming shortened V by 5 bases and J by 5 bases, and 9 bases separated the two germline ends. The CDR3 consists of 12 residues. The CDR3 sequence: CASSQGPETQYF. In nucleotides, the CDR3 is TGTGCCAGCAGTCAGGGACCTGAGACCCAGTACTTC.

This chain connects TRBV6-5 to TRBJ1-1, with D perhaps TRBD1 (6 bases). Germline CDR1 is MNHEY and CDR2 is SVGAGI. The CDR3 sequence is 13 residues long. V was cut by 0 bases and J by 8 bases, with 10 bases left in between. Written as DNA, the CDR3 is TGTGCCAGCAGTTACTCAGGGGGAGGGGAAGCTTTCTTT. This codes for CASSYSGGGEAFF.

The chain joins TRBV19 to TRBJ2-3; 9 nucleotides agree with TRBD2. Germline values: CDR1 LNHDA, CDR2 SQIVND (reference sequence). The V gene end was trimmed by 5 bases and the J gene end by 0 bases; junction bases not matched to a gene: 9. The CDR3 length is 17 residues. CDR3: CASSGRLAETSTDTQYF. The DNA for the CDR3 is TGTGCCAGTAGTGGGCGACTAGCGGAGACTAGCACAGATACGCAGTATTTT.

This chain links TRBV6-1 with TRBJ2-7, with D perhaps matching TRBD1 (6 bases). CDR1 MNHNS and CDR2 SASEGT come from the germline V gene. Deletions cut 7 bases from V and 2 bases from J, with 12 bases between. The CDR3 runs 13 residues. The CDR3 loop reads CASKKTGAYEQYF. The CDR3 DNA reads TGTGCCAGCAAGAAGACAGGCGCCTACGAGCAGTACTTC.

This clone turned up a few times. The J gene is TRBJ1-2, the V gene TRBV29-1, with a tentative D call TRBD1 (6 bases). V lost 3 bases and J lost 6, with 11 bases in between. The length of the CDR3 is 12 residues. Per the germline V gene, CDR1 is SQVTM and CDR2 is ANQGSEA. As DNA, the CDR3 is TGCAGCGTTGAGGGGACAAGAGATGGCTACACCTTC. Translation: CSVEGTRDGYTF.

The J gene is TRBJ1-6, the V gene TRBV11-3; the D gene is possibly TRBD1 (5 bases). This CDR3 has 13 amino acids. In germline, CDR1 is SGHNT, CDR2 YENEEA. V lost 2 bases and J lost 8, with 7 bases in between. The CDR3, as DNA: TGTGCCAGCAGCTTACAGGGCGATTCACCCCTCCACTTT. Protein product: CASSLQGDSPLHF.

The J gene is TRBJ1-3, the V gene TRBV18, with D unclear. V was trimmed by 6 bases and J by 0 bases, leaving 0 bases between them. CDR1 and CDR2 from the germline V gene are KGHSH and LQKENI. CDR3 length: 11 residues. CDR3 in amino acids: CASSSGNTIYF. CDR3 nucleotides: TGTGCCAGCTCCTCTGGAAACACCATATATTTT.

The rearrangement links TRBV21-1 to TRBJ2-7; TRBD2 is the table's D call and was not checked against the DNA. TRBV21-1 is tagged as a pseudogene. The CDR3 runs 14 residues. The CDR3 loop is CASSKRPELGEQYF. The CDR3 DNA follows: TGTGCCAGCAGCAAGCGCCCGGAGCTCGGCGAGCAGTACTTC.

The chain uses TRBV2 and TRBJ2-1; D unresolved. V was trimmed by 3 bases and J by 10 bases, leaving 7 bases between them. The CDR3 runs to 11 residues. Germline V CDR1 and CDR2: SNHLY, FYNNEI. CDR3 bases: TGTGCCAGCAGTGACCCCGGGGAGCAGTTCTTC. It codes for CASSDPGEQFF.

This rearrangement joins TRBV19 to TRBJ2-6; D may be TRBD1 (5 bases). The CDR3 sequence is 14 residues long. CDR1 and CDR2 from the germline V gene are LNHDA and SQIVND (reference sequence). Trimming pared 7 bases from V and 1 base from J, leaving 8 bases between. This chain's CDR3 is CASTQGSGANVLTF. The DNA for the CDR3 is TGTGCCAGTACTCAGGGTTCTGGGGCCAACGTCCTGACTTTC.

This chain links TRBV5-4 with TRBJ1-2, with D possibly being TRBD1 (5 bases). The V and J ends lost 3 bases and 3 bases respectively, with 12 bases between them. The CDR3 sequence is 14 residues long. Germline V lookup: CDR1 SGHNT, CDR2 YYREEE (reference sequence). The CDR3 DNA reads TGTGCCAGCAGCTCCGAGCTGGGGGACTATGGCTACACCTTC. As protein: CASSSELGDYGYTF.

V gene TRBV10-3 combines with J gene TRBJ2-5; D remains unclear. The length of the CDR3 is 13 residues. CDR1 and CDR2 (germline): ENHRY, SYGVKD. Trimming removed 7 bases from V and 4 bases from J, with 13 bases in between. The CDR3 DNA sequence: TGTGCCATCACAGCCGGCTTATCAGAGACCCAGTACTTC. Translation: CAITAGLSETQYF.

The CDR3 DNA reads as TGTGCCAGCAGCCGTGAGCGGTCGCTAAACGCCTCACCCCTCCACTTT. This translates into CASSRERSLNASPLHF. V is TRBV7-2 and J is TRBJ1-6; D gene unclear. Trimming removed 5 bases at V and 10 bases at J, with 21 bases between. CDR3 size: 16 residues. Germline CDR1 reads SGHTA; CDR2 reads FQGNSA.

J is TRBJ2-2 and V is TRBV11-3; D is unclear. Per germline, CDR1 SGHNT and CDR2 YENEEA. V shed 5 bases and J shed 4 bases, with 8 bases lying between them. This CDR3 region has 13 residues. This CDR3 reads CASSPQFTGELFF. DNA of the CDR3: TGTGCCAGCAGCCCACAGTTCACCGGGGAGCTGTTTTTT.

This rearrangement joins TRBV23-1 to TRBJ2-5; D is unresolved. TRBV23-1 belongs to the ORF category, with a function that is uncertain. This CDR3 has 13 amino acids. V was trimmed by 9 bases and J by 5 bases, leaving 16 bases between them. The CDR3 DNA follows: TGCGCCAGGTGCCCTTGCGTCACGGAGACCCAGTACTTC. Translated: CARCPCVTETQYF.

In this sample, this clone turned up a few times. The V and J genes are TRBV7-8 and TRBJ2-7; D may be TRBD1 or TRBD2 (5 bases each). This CDR3 spans 14 amino acids. V was clipped by 1 base and J by 5 bases, with 12 bases between them. CDR1 and CDR2 from the germline V gene are SGHVS and FQNEAQ. Here the CDR3 DNA reads TGTGCCAGCAGCTTAGTGTCCGGGGACCACGAGCAGTACTTC. The encoded protein is CASSLVSGDHEQYF.